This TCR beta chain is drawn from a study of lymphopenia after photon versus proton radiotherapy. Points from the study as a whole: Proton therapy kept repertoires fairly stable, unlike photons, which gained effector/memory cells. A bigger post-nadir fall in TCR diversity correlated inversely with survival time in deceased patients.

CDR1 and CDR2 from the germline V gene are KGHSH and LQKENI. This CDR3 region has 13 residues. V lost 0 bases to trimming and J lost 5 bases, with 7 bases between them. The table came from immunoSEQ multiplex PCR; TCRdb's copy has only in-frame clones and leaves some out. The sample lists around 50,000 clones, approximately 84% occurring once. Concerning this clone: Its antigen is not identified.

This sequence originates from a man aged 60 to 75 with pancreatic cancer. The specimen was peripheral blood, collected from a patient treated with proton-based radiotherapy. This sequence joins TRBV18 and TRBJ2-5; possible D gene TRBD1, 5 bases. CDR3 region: CASSPPGVETQYF. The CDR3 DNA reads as TGTGCCAGCTCACCACCAGGGGTCGAGACCCAGTACTTC.